The text below deals with one TCR beta chain. Its antigen remains unidentified. These data belong to a study of beta chain features in type 1 diabetes. In the study overall: The patient and healthy donor groups were comparable for age, gender and cell yields. Regarding the study as a whole: Cells with high TCR expression could be over-represented by cDNA sequencing. Among all four CD4+ subsets, Type 1 diabetes patients had TCRB CDR3s that were moderately but significantly shorter.

One heparinised draw, averaging about 116 mL, was taken per donor. The whole isolated RNA underwent reverse transcription, so sequencing captured expressed TCRB transcripts. TCRdb keeps only in-frame clones here, not all; method: immunoSEQ multiplex PCR. Among 630,000 or so clones listed, roughly 13% were seen once. Trimming pared 5 bases from V and 5 bases from J, leaving 13 bases between. The CDR3 length is 14 residues. CDR1 is MDHEN and CDR2 is SYDVKM in the germline V gene. The rearrangement links TRBV28 to TRBJ1-5; possibly TRBD1 for D (5 bases). Sequencing was carried out using naive CD4+ T cells from blood. The receptor was isolated from a man between 18 and 29 years old with type 1 diabetes. CDR3 sequence (DNA): TGTGCCAGCAGTCCCACAGGAATTCATCAGCCCCAGCATTTT. It encodes CASSPTGIHQPQHF.